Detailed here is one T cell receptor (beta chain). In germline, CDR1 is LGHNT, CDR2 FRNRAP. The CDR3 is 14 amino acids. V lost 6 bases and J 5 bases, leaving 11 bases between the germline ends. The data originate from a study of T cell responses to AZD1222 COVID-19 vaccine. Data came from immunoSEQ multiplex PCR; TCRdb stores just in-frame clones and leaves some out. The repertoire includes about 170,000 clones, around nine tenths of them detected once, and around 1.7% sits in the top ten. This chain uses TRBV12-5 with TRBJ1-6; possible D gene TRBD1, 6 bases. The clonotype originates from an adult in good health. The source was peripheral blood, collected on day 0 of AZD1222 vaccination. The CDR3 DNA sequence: TGTGCTAGTGGAAACGGACAGAATAATTCACCCCTCCACTTT. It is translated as CASGNGQNNSPLHF.